This record concerns one T cell receptor beta chain sequence. As originally analysed: How many nucleated cells were present was estimated from reference gene primer amplification. Sequencing used immunoSEQ multiplex PCR; TCRdb keeps in-frame clones, though not all of them. From that table come the V and J calls and clone size; the DNA was used to work out D and trimming. The profile shows 50,000 to 70,000 clones, roughly 82% of them singletons. With 1 base removed from V and 1 base from J, the gap between germline ends came to 7 bases. Germline loops: CDR1 SNHLY, CDR2 FYNNEI. The CDR3 is made up of 14 amino acids. The sample comes from a study of blood T cell repertoires in COVID-19. Study-wide context: Acute and convalescent COVID-19 specimens originated in the United States, Italy and Spain. T cells, B-cell-depleted T cells, or PBMCs provided the cDNA or gDNA that served as material.

V gene TRBV2 combines with J gene TRBJ1-1; D is undetermined. The sequence came from an older woman with acute or convalescent COVID-19. The sequenced sample was peripheral blood. The CDR3 loop reads CASSEGAGNTEAFF. The CDR3 DNA follows: TGTGCCAGCAGTGAAGGGGCAGGGAACACTGAAGCTTTCTTT.